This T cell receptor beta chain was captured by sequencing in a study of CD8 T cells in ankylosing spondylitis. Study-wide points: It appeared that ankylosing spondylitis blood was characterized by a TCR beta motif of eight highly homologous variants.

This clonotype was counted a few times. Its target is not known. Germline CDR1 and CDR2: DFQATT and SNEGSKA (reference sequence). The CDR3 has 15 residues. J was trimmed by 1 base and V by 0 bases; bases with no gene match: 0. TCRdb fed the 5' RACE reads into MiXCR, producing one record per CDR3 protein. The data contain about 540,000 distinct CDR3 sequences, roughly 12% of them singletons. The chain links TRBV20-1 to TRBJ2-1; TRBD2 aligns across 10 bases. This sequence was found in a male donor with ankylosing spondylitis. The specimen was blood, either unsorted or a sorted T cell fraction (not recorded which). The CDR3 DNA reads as TGCAGTGCTAGAGATAGCGGGGGGTCCTACAATGAGCAGTTCTTC. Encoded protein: CSARDSGGSYNEQFF.